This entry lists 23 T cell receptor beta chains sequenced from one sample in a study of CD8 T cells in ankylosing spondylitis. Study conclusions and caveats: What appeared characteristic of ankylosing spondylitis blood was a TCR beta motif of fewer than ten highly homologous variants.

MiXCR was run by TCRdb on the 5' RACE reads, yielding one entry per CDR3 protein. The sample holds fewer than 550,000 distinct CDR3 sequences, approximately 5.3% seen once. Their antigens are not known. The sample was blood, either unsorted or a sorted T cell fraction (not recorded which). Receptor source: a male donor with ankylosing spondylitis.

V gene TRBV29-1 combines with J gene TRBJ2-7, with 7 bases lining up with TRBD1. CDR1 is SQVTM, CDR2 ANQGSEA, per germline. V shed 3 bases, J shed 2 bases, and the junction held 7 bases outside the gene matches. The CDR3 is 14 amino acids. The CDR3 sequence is CSVDSGTATYEQYF. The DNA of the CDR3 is TGCAGCGTTGATTCCGGGACAGCGACCTACGAGCAGTACTTC.

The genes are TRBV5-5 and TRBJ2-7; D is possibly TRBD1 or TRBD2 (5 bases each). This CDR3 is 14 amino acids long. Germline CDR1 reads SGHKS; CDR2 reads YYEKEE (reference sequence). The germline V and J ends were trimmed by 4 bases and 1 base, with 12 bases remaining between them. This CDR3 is CASSTGTPSYEQYF. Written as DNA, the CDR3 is TGTGCCAGCAGCACCGGGACGCCTTCCTACGAGCAGTACTTC. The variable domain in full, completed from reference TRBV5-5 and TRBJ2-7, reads DAGVTQSPTHLIKTRGQQVTLRCSPISGHKSVSWYQQVLGQGPQFIFQYYEKEERGRGNFPDRFSARQFPNYSSELNVNALLLGDSALYLCASSTGTPSYEQYFGPGTRLTVT.

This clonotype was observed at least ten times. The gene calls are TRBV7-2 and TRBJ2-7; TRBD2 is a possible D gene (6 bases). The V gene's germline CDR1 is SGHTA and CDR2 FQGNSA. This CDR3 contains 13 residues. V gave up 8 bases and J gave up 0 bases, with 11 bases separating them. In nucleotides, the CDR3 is TGTGCCAGCCGCTCGGACTACTCCTACGAGCAGTACTTC. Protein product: CASRSDYSYEQYF. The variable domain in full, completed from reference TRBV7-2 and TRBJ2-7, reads GAGVSQSPSNKVTEKGKDVELRCDPISGHTALYWYRQSLGQGLEFLIYFQGNSAPDKSGLPSDRFSAERTGGSVSTLTIQRTQQEDSAVYLCASRSDYSYEQYFGPGTRLTVT.

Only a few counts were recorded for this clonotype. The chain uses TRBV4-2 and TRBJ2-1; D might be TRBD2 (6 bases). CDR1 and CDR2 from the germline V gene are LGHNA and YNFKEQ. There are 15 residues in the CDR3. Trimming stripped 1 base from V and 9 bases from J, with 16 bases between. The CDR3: CASSQVGGWEGEQFF. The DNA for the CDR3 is TGTGCCAGCAGCCAAGTTGGGGGGTGGGAAGGTGAGCAGTTCTTC.

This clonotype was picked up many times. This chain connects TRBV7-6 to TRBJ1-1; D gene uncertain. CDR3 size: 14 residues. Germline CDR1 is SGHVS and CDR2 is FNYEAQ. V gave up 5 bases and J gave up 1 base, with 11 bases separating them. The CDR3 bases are TGTGCCAGCAGCGCTCGGGCAGGGAACACTGAAGCTTTCTTT. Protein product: CASSARAGNTEAFF.

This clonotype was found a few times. The CDR3 region has the DNA TGCGCCAGCAGCTTTCGTGTTGGACAGGGTGACACCGGGGAGCTGTTTTTT. This sequence encodes CASSFRVGQGDTGELFF. The chain recombines TRBV5-1 with TRBJ2-2; 8 bases match TRBD1. Germline CDR1 SGHRS, CDR2 YFSETQ. This CDR3 has 17 amino acids. The trim removed 2 bases at V and 3 bases at J, leaving 9 bases unmatched. Full variable domain (outside the CDR3, taken from reference TRBV5-1 and TRBJ2-2): KAGVTQTPRYLIKTRGQQVTLSCSPISGHRSVSWYQQTPGQGLQFLFEYFSETQRNKGNFPGRFSGRQFSNSRSEMNVSTLELGDSALYLCASSFRVGQGDTGELFFGEGSRLTVL.

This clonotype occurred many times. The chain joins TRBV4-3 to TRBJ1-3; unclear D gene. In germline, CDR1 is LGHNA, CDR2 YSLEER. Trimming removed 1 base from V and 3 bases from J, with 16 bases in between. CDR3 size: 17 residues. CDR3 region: CASSQVVFGLSGNTIYF. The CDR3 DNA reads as TGCGCCAGCAGCCAAGTAGTATTTGGACTTAGTGGAAACACCATATATTTT.

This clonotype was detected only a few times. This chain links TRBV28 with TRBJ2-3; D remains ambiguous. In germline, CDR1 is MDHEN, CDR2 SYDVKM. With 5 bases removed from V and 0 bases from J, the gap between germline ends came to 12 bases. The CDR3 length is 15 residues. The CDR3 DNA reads TGTGCCAGCAGTGTAGAGTTCTATAGCACAGATACGCAGTATTTT. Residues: CASSVEFYSTDTQYF.

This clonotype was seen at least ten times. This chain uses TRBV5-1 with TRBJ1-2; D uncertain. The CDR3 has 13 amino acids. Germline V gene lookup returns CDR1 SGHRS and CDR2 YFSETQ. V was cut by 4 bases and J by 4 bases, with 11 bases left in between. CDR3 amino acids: CASSHREAYGYTF. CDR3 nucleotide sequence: TGCGCCAGCAGCCACCGGGAAGCCTATGGCTACACCTTC.

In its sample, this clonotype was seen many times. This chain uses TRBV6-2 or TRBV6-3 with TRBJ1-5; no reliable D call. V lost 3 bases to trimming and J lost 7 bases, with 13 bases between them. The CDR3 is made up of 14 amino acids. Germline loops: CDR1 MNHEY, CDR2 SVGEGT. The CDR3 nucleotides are TGTGCCAGCAGTTATGGCCCAAGGAGGCAGCCCCAGCATTTT. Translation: CASSYGPRRQPQHF.

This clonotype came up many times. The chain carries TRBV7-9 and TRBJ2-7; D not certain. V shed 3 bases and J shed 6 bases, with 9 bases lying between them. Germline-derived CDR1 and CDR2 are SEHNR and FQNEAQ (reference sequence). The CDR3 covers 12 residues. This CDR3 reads CASSFFGSEQYF. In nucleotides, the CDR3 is TGTGCCAGCAGCTTTTTCGGGTCCGAGCAGTACTTC.

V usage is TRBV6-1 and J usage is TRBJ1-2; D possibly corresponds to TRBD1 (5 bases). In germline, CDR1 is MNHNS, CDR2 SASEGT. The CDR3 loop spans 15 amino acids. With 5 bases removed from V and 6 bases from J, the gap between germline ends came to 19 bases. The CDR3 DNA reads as TGTGCCAGCAGTCTAATGGGGGGGGGAGAGGATGGCTACACCTTC. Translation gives CASSLMGGGEDGYTF.

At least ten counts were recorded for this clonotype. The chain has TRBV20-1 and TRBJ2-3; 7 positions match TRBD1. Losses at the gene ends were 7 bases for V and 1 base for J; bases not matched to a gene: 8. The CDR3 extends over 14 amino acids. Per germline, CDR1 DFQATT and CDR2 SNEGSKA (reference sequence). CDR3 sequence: CSVLGDSRTDTQYF. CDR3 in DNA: TGCAGTGTATTGGGGGACAGTCGCACAGATACGCAGTATTTT.

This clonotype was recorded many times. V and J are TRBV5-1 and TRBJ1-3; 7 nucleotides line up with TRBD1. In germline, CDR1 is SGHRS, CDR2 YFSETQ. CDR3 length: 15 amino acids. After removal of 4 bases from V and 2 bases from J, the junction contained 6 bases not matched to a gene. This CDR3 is CASSPGQPAGNTIYF. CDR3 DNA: TGCGCCAGCAGCCCGGGACAGCCTGCTGGAAACACCATATATTTT.

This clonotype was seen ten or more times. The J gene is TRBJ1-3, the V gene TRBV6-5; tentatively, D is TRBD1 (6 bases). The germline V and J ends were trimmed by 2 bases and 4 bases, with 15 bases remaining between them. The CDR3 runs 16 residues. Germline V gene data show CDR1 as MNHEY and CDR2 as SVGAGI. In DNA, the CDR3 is TGTGCCAGCAGTTACCGATCAACAGGGACGGGAAACACCATATATTTT. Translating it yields CASSYRSTGTGNTIYF.

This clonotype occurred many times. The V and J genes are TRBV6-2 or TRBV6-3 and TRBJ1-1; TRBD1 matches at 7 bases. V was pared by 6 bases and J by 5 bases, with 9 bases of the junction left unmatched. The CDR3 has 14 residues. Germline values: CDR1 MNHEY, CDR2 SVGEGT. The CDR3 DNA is TGTGCCAGCAGCCCGACAGGGTTGAGAACTGAAGCTTTCTTT. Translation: CASSPTGLRTEAFF.

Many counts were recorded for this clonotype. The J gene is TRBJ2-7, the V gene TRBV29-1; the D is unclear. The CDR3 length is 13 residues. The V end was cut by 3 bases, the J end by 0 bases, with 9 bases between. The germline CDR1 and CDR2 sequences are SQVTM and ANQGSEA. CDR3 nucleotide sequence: TGCAGCGTTGAGACATTGACCTCCTACGAGCAGTACTTC. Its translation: CSVETLTSYEQYF.

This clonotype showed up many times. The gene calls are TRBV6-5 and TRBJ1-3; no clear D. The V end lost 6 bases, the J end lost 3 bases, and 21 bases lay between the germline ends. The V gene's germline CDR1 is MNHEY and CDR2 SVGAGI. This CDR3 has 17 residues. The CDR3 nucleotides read TGTGCCAGCAGCTTTACTCCGGGAGACTTTGGTGGAAACACCATATATTTT. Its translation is CASSFTPGDFGGNTIYF.

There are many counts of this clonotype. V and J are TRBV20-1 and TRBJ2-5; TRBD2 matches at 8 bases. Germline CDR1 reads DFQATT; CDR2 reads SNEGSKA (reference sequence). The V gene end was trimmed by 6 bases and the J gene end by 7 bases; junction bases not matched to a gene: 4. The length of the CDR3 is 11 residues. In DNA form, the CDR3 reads TGCAGTGCCCACCGGGAGGGGACCCAGTACTTC. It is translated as CSAHREGTQYF.

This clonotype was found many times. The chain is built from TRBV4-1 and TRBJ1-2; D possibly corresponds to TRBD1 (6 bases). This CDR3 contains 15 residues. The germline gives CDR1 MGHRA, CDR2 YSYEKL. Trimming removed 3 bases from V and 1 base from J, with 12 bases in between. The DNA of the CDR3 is TGCGCCAGCAGCCAGCGGACAGTCGTTAACTATGGCTACACCTTC. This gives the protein CASSQRTVVNYGYTF.

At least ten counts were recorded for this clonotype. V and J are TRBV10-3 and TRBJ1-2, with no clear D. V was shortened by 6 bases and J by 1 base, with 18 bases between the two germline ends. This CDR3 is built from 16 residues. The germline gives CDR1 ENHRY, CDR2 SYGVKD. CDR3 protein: CAIRMTDNAINYGYTF. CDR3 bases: TGTGCCATCAGGATGACTGACAACGCAATTAACTATGGCTACACCTTC.

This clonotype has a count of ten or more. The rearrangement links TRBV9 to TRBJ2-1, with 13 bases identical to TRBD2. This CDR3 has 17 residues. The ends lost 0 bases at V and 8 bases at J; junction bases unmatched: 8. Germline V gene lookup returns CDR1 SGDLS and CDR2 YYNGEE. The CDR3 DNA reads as TGTGCCAGCAGCGTAGCGGTCAGGGGACTAGCGGGACATGAGCAGTTCTTC. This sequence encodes CASSVAVRGLAGHEQFF.

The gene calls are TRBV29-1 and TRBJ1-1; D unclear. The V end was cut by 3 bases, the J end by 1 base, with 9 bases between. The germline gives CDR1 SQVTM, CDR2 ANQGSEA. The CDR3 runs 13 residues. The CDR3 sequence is CSVDRGGNTEAFF. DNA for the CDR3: TGCAGCGTTGATCGTGGTGGGAACACTGAAGCTTTCTTT.